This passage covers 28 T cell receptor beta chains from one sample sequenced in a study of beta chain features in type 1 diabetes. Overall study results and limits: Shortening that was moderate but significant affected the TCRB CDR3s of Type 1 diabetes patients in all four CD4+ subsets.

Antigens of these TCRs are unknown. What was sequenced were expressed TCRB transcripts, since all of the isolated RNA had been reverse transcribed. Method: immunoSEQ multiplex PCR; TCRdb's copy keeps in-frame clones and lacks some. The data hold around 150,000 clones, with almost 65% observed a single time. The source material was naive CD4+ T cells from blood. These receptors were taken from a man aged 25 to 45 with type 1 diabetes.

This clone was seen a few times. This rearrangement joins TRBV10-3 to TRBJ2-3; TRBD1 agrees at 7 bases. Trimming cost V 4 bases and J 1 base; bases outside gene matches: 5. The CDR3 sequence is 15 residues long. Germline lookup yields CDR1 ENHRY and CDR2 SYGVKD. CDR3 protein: CAISVEGAGTDTQYF. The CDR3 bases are TGTGCCATCAGTGTCGAGGGGGCGGGCACAGATACGCAGTATTTT.

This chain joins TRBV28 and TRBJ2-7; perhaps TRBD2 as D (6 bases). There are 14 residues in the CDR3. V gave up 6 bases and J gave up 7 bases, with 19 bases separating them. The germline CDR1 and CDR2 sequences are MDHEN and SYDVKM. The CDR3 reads CASRSGTLTGEQYF. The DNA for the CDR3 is TGTGCCAGCAGATCCGGGACTTTAACGGGGGAGCAGTACTTC.

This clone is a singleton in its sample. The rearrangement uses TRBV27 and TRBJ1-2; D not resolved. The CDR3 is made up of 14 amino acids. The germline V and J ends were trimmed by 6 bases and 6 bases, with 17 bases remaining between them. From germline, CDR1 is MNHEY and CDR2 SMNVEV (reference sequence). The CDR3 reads CASSLLPGRDGYTF. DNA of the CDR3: TGTGCCAGCAGCTTACTACCCGGGAGAGATGGCTACACCTTC.

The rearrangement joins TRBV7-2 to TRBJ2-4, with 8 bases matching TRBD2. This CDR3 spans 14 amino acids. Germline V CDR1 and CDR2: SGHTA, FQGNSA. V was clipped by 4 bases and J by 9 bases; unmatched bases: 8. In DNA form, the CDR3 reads TGTGCCAGCAGCTCCCCCTCGGGGGGGAGCATTCAGTACTTC. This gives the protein CASSSPSGGSIQYF.

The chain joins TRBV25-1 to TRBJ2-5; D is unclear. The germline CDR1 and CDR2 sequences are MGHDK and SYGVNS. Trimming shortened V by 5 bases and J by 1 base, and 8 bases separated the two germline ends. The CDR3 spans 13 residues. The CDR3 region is CASSTLVQETQYF. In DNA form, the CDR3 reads TGTGCCAGCAGTACTTTGGTCCAAGAGACCCAGTACTTC.

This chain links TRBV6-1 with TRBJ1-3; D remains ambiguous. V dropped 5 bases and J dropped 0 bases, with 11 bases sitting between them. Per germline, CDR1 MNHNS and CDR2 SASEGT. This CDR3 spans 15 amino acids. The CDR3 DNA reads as TGTGCCAGCAGTCCGGACCGGTCCTCTGGAAACACCATATATTTT. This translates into CASSPDRSSGNTIYF.

The CDR3 nucleotides are TGCAGCGCCCTCACAGGGGGCGAAGAAAAACTGTTTTTT. It codes for CSALTGGEEKLFF. The V gene is TRBV29-1, the J gene TRBJ1-4, with TRBD1 matching over 9 bases. The length of the CDR3 is 13 residues. Germline values: CDR1 SQVTM, CDR2 ANQGSEA. Unmatched junction bases numbered 8, after V lost 7 bases and J lost 8 bases.

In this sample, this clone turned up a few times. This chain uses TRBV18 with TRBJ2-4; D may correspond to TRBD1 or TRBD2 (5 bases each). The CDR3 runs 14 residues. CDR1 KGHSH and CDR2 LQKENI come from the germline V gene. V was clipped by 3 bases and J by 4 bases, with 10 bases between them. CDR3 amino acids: CASSPAGAKNIQYF. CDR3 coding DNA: TGTGCCAGCTCACCGGCCGGGGCGAAAAACATTCAGTACTTC.

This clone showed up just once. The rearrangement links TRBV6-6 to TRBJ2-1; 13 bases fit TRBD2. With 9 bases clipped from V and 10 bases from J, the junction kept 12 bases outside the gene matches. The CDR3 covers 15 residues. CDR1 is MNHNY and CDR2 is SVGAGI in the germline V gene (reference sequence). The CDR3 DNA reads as TGTGCCAGTTCCCTTACTAGCGGGGGGGCCGGAGAGCAGTTCTTC. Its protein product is CASSLTSGGAGEQFF.

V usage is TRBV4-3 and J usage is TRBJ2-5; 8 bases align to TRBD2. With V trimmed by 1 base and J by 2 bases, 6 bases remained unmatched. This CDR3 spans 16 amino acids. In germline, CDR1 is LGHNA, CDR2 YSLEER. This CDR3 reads CASSQAFRGGQETQYF. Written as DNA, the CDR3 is TGCGCCAGCAGCCAAGCATTCCGCGGGGGGCAAGAGACCCAGTACTTC.

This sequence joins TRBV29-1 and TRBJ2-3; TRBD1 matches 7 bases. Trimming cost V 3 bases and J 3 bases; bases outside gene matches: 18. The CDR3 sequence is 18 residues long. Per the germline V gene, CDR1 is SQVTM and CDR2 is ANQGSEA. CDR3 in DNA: TGCAGCGTTGACTCGGACAGGCATGAGGGGCTTAGGACAGATACGCAGTATTTT. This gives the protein CSVDSDRHEGLRTDTQYF.

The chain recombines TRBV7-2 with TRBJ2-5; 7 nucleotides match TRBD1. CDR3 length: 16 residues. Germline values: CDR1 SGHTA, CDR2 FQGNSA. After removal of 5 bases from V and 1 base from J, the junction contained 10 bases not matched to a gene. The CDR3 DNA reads TGTGCCAGCAGCCCTGGACAGGTCGGGCCCCAAGAGACCCAGTACTTC. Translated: CASSPGQVGPQETQYF.

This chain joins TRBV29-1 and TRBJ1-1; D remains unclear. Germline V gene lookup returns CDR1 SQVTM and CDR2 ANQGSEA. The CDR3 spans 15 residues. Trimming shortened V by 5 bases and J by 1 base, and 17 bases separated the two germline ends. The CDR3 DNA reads TGCAGCGTTACTCGCGTGTCGAGCCAGAACACTGAAGCTTTCTTT. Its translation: CSVTRVSSQNTEAFF.

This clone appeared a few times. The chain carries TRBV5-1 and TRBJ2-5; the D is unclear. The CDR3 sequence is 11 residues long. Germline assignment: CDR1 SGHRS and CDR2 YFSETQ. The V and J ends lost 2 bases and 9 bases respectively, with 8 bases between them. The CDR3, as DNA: TGCGCCAGCAGCTTAAGCGAGGCCCAGTACTTC. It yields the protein CASSLSEAQYF.

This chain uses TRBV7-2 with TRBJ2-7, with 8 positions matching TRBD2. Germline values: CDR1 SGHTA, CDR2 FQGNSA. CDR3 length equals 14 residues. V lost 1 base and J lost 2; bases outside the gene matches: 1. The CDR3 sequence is CASSLGSGAYEQYF. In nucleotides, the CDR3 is TGTGCCAGCAGCTTAGGTAGCGGGGCCTACGAGCAGTACTTC.

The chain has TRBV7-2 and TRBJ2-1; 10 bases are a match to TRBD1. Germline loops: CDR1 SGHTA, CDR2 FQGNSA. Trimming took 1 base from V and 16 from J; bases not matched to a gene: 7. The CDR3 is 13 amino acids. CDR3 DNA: TGTGCCAGCAGCTTAGGGAGTCGGGACAGGGGTTTCTTC. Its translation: CASSLGSRDRGFF.

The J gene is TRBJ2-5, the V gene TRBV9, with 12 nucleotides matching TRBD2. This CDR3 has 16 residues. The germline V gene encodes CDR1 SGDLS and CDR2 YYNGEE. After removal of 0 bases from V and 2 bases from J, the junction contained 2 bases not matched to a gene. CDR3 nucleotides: TGTGCCAGCAGCGTAGCGACTAGCGGGGGACAAGAGACCCAGTACTTC. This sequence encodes CASSVATSGGQETQYF.

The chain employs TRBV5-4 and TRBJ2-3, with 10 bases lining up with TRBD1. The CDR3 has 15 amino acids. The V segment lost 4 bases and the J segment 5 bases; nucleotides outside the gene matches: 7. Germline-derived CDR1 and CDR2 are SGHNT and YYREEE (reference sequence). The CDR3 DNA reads TGTGCCAGCAGCCCGGGACAGGGGAGGGTAGATACGCAGTATTTT. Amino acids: CASSPGQGRVDTQYF.

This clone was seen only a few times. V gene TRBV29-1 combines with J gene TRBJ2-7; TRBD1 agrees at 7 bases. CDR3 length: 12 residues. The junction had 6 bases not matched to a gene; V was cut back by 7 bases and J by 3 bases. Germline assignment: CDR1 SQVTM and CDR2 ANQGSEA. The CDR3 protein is CSAADRDYEQYF. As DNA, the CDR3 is TGCAGCGCCGCCGACAGGGACTACGAGCAGTACTTC.

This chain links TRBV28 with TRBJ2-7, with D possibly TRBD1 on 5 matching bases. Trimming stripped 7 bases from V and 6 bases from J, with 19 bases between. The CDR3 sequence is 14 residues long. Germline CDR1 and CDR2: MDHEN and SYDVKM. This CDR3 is CASIPGQGNGEQYF. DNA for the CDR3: TGTGCCAGCATACCCGGACAAGGGAACGGCGAGCAGTACTTC.

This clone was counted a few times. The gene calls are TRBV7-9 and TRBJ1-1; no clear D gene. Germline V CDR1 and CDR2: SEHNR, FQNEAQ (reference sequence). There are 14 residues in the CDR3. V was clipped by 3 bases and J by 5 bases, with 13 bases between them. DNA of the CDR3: TGTGCCAGCAGCTTGACACCTCTCCTGACTGAAGCTTTCTTT. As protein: CASSLTPLLTEAFF.

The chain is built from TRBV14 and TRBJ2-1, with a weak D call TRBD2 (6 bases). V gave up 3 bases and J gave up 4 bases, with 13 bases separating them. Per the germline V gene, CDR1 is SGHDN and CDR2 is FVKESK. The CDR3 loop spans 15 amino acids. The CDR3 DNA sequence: TGTGCCAGCAGCCACGAAGGAGGGGAGTACAATGAGCAGTTCTTC. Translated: CASSHEGGEYNEQFF.

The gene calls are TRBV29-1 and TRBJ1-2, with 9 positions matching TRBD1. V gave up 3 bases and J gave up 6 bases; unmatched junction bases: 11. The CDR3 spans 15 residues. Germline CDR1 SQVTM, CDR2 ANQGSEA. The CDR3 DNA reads TGCAGCGTTGAGTACTGGGACGGGACAGGGAATGGCTACACCTTC. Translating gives CSVEYWDGTGNGYTF.

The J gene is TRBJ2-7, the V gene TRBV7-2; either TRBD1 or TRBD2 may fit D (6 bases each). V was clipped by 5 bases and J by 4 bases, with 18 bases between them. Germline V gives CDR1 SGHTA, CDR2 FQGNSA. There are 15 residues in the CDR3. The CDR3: CASSRGLVRGYEQYF. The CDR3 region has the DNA TGTGCCAGCAGCCGGGGGCTAGTTAGGGGATACGAGCAGTACTTC.

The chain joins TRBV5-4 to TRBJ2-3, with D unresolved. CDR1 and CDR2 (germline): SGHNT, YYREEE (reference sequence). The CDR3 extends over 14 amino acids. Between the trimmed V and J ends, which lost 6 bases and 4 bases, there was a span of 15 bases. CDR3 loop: CASKVTWLADTQYF. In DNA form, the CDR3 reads TGTGCCAGCAAGGTGACCTGGCTCGCAGATACGCAGTATTTT.

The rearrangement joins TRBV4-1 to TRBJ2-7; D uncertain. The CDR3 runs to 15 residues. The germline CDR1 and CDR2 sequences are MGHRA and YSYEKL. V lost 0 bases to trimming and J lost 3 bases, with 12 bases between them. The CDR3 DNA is TGCGCCAGCAGCCAAGATCATGGCAGAATCTACGAGCAGTACTTC. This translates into CASSQDHGRIYEQYF.

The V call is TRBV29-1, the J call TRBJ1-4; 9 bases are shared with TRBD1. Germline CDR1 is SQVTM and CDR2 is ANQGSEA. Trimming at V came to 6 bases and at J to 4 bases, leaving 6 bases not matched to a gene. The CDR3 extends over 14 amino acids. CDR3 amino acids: CSVKSGQGNEKLFF. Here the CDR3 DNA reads TGCAGCGTAAAGTCGGGACAGGGTAATGAAAAACTGTTTTTT.

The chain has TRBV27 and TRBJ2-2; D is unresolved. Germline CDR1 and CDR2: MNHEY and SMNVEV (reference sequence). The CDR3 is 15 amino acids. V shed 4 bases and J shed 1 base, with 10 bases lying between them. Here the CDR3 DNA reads TGTGCCAGCAGTTCCGGGTGGATGAACACCGGGGAGCTGTTTTTT. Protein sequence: CASSSGWMNTGELFF.